This T cell receptor beta chain comes out of a study of shared clonotypes between healthy human individuals. The table came from immunoSEQ multiplex PCR; TCRdb's copy has only in-frame clones and leaves some out. Of around 1.9 million clones listed, about 93% were seen once; the top ten hold more than 1.5%. Naive CD8 cells lacked CD45RO, underwent positive selection for CCR7 and left out terminally differentiated effector memory CD45RA+ cells. Study conclusions and caveats: Of the naive CD4 clonotypes, roughly 5% were shared across a few donors.

In the case of this clone: What it binds is unknown.

The sample taken for sequencing was naive CD8+ T cells from PBMCs. The TCR was taken from a young man in good health. Some clones in this sample may be carry-over from other donors' samples.

The CDR3 nucleotides read TGTGCCAGCAGTTTATCGCGGAACGGTGAGCAGTTCTTC. It encodes CASSLSRNGEQFF. The rearrangement uses TRBV27 and TRBJ2-1; D gene ambiguous. CDR3 size: 13 residues. Germline loops: CDR1 MNHEY, CDR2 SMNVEV (reference sequence). V was clipped by 0 bases and J by 9 bases, with 9 bases between them.